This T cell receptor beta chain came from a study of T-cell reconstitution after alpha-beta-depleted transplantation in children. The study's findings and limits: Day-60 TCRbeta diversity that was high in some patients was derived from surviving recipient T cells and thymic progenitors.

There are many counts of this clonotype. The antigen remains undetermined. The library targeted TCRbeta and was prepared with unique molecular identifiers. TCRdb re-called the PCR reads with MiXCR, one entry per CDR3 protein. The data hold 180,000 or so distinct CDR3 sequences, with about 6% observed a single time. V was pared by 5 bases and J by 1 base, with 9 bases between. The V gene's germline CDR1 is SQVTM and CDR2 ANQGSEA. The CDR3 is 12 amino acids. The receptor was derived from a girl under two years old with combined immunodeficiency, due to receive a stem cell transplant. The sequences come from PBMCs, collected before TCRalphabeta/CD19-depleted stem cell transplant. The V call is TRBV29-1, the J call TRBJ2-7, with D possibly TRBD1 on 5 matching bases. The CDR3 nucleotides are TGCAGCGTTCAGGACAATTCCTACGAGCAGTACTTC. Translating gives CSVQDNSYEQYF.